What follows describes a single TCR beta chain. The target antigen is unknown. The source of the sample is a study of cytomegalovirus exposure and HLA in healthy donors. At the level of the study: Researchers previously reported finding 100 million or so unique TCR beta sequences from approximately 200 million T cells. The study, taken as a whole, reports: The authors later found HLA-associated TCR beta chains more clonally expanded than equally common others. An apparent linkage of common viral pathogens to several of the most significant clusters emerged in a later analysis.

Primers included in the PCR were 60 Vbeta and 13 Jbeta primers. Sequencing used immunoSEQ multiplex PCR; TCRdb keeps in-frame clones, though not all of them. Among 200,000 to 250,000 clones listed, more than 65% were seen once. CDR1 is SGHRS and CDR2 is YFSETQ in the germline V gene. The CDR3 extends over 16 amino acids. J gave up 2 bases and V 3 bases, and 6 bases lay outside the gene matches. The origin of this receptor is a woman aged 25 to 39 in good health and CMV-seronegative. The chain is built from TRBV5-1 and TRBJ2-3, with TRBD2 matching 10 bases. Sequencing used PBMCs. CDR3 in DNA: TGCGCCAGCAGCTATAGCGGGGGGCTTAACACAGATACGCAGTATTTT. The encoded protein is CASSYSGGLNTDTQYF.